This TCR beta chain was sequenced in a study of TIL therapy for anti-PD-1-resistant metastatic lung cancer. Points on this clone: The antigen remains undetermined.

As to time point: pre-treatment sample, taken before nivolumab and TIL therapy. Overall study results and limits: After infusion, TIL clonotypes partly replaced peripheral T cells and declined over months.

Sequencing used immunoSEQ v3. Survey-level samples got 2 million to 2.5 million read pairs; deep-level samples got about 5-6 million. Clones were read by immunoSEQ multiplex PCR, and TCRdb kept only the in-frame ones, dropping some. The sample has tens of thousands of clones, 69% seen once. This CDR3 is built from 14 residues. Per the germline V gene, CDR1 is SNHLY and CDR2 is FYNNEI. After removal of 5 bases from V and 7 bases from J, the junction contained 8 bases not matched to a gene. The sample was blood, taken at baseline. This sequence originates from a person aged 25-85 years with non-small cell lung cancer. The chain joins TRBV2 to TRBJ1-5, with 7 bases lining up with TRBD1. The CDR3 reads CASSFDREVQPQHF. The CDR3 DNA follows: TGTGCCAGCAGTTTCGACAGGGAGGTCCAGCCCCAGCATTTT.